Shown below are 7 T cell receptor beta chains from a single sample sequenced in a study of beta chain features in type 1 diabetes listed by TCRdb under 2018. The protocol used for the library was the immunoSEQ multiplex PCR assay. All of the isolated RNA was reverse transcribed with the High Capacity cDNA Reverse Transcription Kit, so expressed TCRB transcripts were sequenced. TCRdb carries this immuneACCESS record with in-frame sequences only. Its versions omit some clonotypes, under half of them owing to an unresolved V gene in the studies checked, with the rest unexplained. The sample includes hundreds of thousands of clones, with about 32% observed a single time. Together, the top ten hold about 0.065% of the sample. The sequencing input was naive CD4+ T cells from blood. Taken with the paper, the label for cell subset or site translates to: true naive CD4+ T cells. The receptors here all came from a man between 18 and 29 years old in good health.

This clone was detected a few times. Other DNA sequences in the sample encode the same CDR3. The rearrangement joins TRBV9 to TRBJ2-5, with D maybe TRBD1 (6 bases). Germline assignment: CDR1 SGDLS and CDR2 YYNGEE. The ends were cut back, 0 bases at V and 2 bases at J, with 11 bases in the middle. This CDR3 comprises 15 residues. The CDR3 here is CASSVAPTGQETQYF. CDR3 coding DNA: TGTGCCAGCAGCGTAGCTCCCACAGGGCAAGAGACCCAGTACTTC.

The rearrangement joins TRBV28 to TRBJ2-7; tentative D call: TRBD2 (6 bases). The CDR3 length is 15 residues. V lost 6 bases and J lost 0, with 15 bases in between. CDR1 MDHEN and CDR2 SYDVKM come from the germline V gene. The CDR3 region has the DNA TGTGCCAGCAGCGCGGGGACGGCGAGCTCCTACGAGCAGTACTTC. It codes for CASSAGTASSYEQYF. The full variable domain, rest sourced from reference TRBV28 and TRBJ2-7, is DVKVTQSSRYLVKRTGEKVFLECVQDMDHENMFWYRQDPGLGLRLIYFSYDVKMKEKGDIPEGYSVSREKKERFSLILESASTNQTSMYLCASSAGTASSYEQYFGPGTRLTVT.

This chain uses TRBV4-3 with TRBJ2-3; D tentatively fits TRBD1 or TRBD2 (5 bases each). The length of the CDR3 is 15 residues. The V end lost 4 bases, the J end lost 1 base, and 12 bases lay between the germline ends. From germline, CDR1 is LGHNA and CDR2 YSLEER. The CDR3 region has the DNA TGCGCCAGCAGCCGAAGAGGGGCTGGCACAGATACGCAGTATTTT. Its translation: CASSRRGAGTDTQYF.

This clone was picked up a small number of times. The J gene is TRBJ2-3, the V gene TRBV30, with D perhaps TRBD2 (7 bases). The CDR3 length is 15 residues. V was pared by 2 bases and J by 0 bases, with 12 bases between. Germline assignment: CDR1 GTSNPN and CDR2 SVGIG (reference sequence). CDR3 protein: CAWSKGDYSTDTQYF. In DNA form, the CDR3 reads TGTGCCTGGAGTAAGGGGGACTATAGCACAGATACGCAGTATTTT.

This chain connects TRBV30 to TRBJ2-7; TRBD1 aligns across 8 bases. Trimming at V came to 3 bases and at J to 5 bases, leaving 9 bases not matched to a gene. The germline gives CDR1 GTSNPN, CDR2 SVGIG (reference sequence). The CDR3 totals 14 residues. The CDR3 coding sequence is TGTGCCTGGAGCGGGGACAGGCAAGGCGACGAGCAGTACTTC. It specifies CAWSGDRQGDEQYF.

The CDR3 sequence: CAWTLQGKTEAFF. The CDR3 DNA is TGTGCCTGGACCCTCCAAGGGAAAACTGAAGCTTTCTTT. The rearrangement uses TRBV30 and TRBJ1-1; D unclear. Germline values: CDR1 GTSNPN, CDR2 SVGIG (reference sequence). This CDR3 spans 13 amino acids. The V and J ends lost 4 bases and 5 bases respectively, with 14 bases between them.

J is TRBJ2-3 and V is TRBV7-2, with D possibly being TRBD1 or TRBD2 (7 bases each). V was pared by 7 bases and J by 4 bases, with 18 bases between. Per germline, CDR1 SGHTA and CDR2 FQGNSA. The CDR3 contains 15 residues. CDR3 DNA: TGTGCCAGCACCGAACAGACAGGGAGGGCAGATACGCAGTATTTT. Translation gives CASTEQTGRADTQYF. The variable domain in full, with the rest retrieved from reference TRBV7-2 and TRBJ2-3, is GAGVSQSPSNKVTEKGKDVELRCDPISGHTALYWYRQSLGQGLEFLIYFQGNSAPDKSGLPSDRFSAERTGGSVSTLTIQRTQQEDSAVYLCASTEQTGRADTQYFGPGTRLTVL.